These 21 T cell receptor beta chains originate from one sample sequenced in a study of OX40 agonist ivuxolimab in advanced cancers. Method: immunoSEQ multiplex PCR; TCRdb's copy keeps in-frame clones and lacks some. The table lists about 10,000 clones, about 82% of them singletons. Sequenced material: CD4+ or CD8+ T cells sorted from blood, taken in a trial of the OX40 agonist ivuxolimab. Receptor source: an adult with an advanced solid tumor such as melanoma, head and neck, liver or kidney cancer.

The J gene is TRBJ2-7, the V gene TRBV28; 14 bases agree with TRBD2. V dropped 5 bases and J dropped 5; count of bases not matched to a gene: 5. The CDR3 has 15 residues. CDR1 and CDR2 from the germline V gene are MDHEN and SYDVKM. The CDR3 is CASSIGTSGGNEQYF. The CDR3 nucleotides are TGTGCCAGCAGTATTGGGACTAGCGGGGGAAACGAGCAGTACTTC.

The rearrangement links TRBV9 to TRBJ2-2; no clear D gene. V lost 1 base and J lost 4, with 5 bases in between. Germline CDR1 is SGDLS and CDR2 is YYNGEE. The CDR3 is made up of 13 amino acids. The CDR3 bases are TGTGCCAGCAGCGTAATGTTCACCGGGGAGCTGTTTTTT. Its protein product is CASSVMFTGELFF.

The chain joins TRBV13 to TRBJ2-1; 8 bases match TRBD2. The CDR3 has 18 residues. With 0 bases clipped from V and 2 bases from J, the junction kept 9 bases outside the gene matches. Germline assignment: CDR1 PRHDT and CDR2 FYEKMQ (reference sequence). CDR3: CASSLGLIRGGTYNEQFF. The CDR3, as DNA: TGTGCCAGCAGCTTAGGCCTTATCCGGGGGGGGACCTACAATGAGCAGTTCTTC.

The genes are TRBV5-1 and TRBJ2-7; possibly TRBD1 for D (5 bases). Germline CDR1 is SGHRS and CDR2 is YFSETQ. V lost 0 bases to trimming and J lost 2 bases, with 12 bases between them. The CDR3 has 15 residues. The chain's CDR3 is CASSLVGEGAYEQYF. As DNA, the CDR3 is TGCGCCAGCAGCTTGGTAGGGGAAGGGGCCTACGAGCAGTACTTC.

The chain links TRBV28 to TRBJ1-6, with no clear D. V shed 5 bases and J shed 4 bases, with 9 bases lying between them. The CDR3 is made up of 14 amino acids. CDR1 and CDR2 from the germline V gene are MDHEN and SYDVKM. The CDR3 DNA reads TGTGCCAGCAGTGGGAGCCTATATAATTCACCCCTCCACTTT. It encodes CASSGSLYNSPLHF.

This chain connects TRBV5-6 to TRBJ2-7; TRBD1 agrees at 12 bases. The J segment lost 3 bases and the V segment lost 2 bases, leaving 3 bases of the junction unmatched. Germline V CDR1 and CDR2: SGHDT, YYEEEE. The CDR3 is made up of 15 amino acids. The chain's CDR3 is CASSLGTGGFYEQYF. DNA for the CDR3: TGTGCCAGCAGCTTAGGGACAGGGGGCTTCTACGAGCAGTACTTC. The entire variable domain, with the rest obtained from reference TRBV5-6 and TRBJ2-7, is as follows: DAGVTQSPTHLIKTRGQQVTLRCSPKSGHDTVSWYQQALGQGPQFIFQYYEEEERQRGNFPDRFSGHQFPNYSSELNVNALLLGDSALYLCASSLGTGGFYEQYFGPGTRLTVT.

J is TRBJ1-5 and V is TRBV5-6; TRBD1 aligns across 9 bases. The CDR3 sequence is 15 residues long. Germline trimming cut 1 base from V and 4 bases from J; bases unmatched to any gene: 3. Germline values: CDR1 SGHDT, CDR2 YYEEEE. This chain's CDR3 is CASSLNRGQNQPQHF. As DNA, the CDR3 is TGTGCCAGCAGCTTGAACAGGGGGCAGAATCAGCCCCAGCATTTT.

The chain links TRBV5-6 to TRBJ2-3; 7 bases match TRBD1. Germline CDR1 reads SGHDT; CDR2 reads YYEEEE. The V segment lost 3 bases and the J segment 0 bases; nucleotides outside the gene matches: 7. The CDR3 contains 16 residues. CDR3 DNA sequence: TGTGCCAGCAGCTCGACTACAGGGGCTAGCACAGATACGCAGTATTTT. Residues: CASSSTTGASTDTQYF.

This sequence joins TRBV7-9 and TRBJ2-7, with D possibly TRBD2 on 7 matching bases. V was trimmed by 6 bases and J by 0 bases, leaving 12 bases between them. The CDR3 consists of 14 residues. Germline V gives CDR1 SEHNR, CDR2 FQNEAQ (reference sequence). Here the CDR3 reads CASSPGGLSYEQYF. DNA of the CDR3: TGTGCCAGCAGTCCGGGGGGCCTCTCCTACGAGCAGTACTTC. The entire variable domain, with the rest obtained from reference TRBV7-9 and TRBJ2-7, is as follows: DTGVSQNPRHKITKRGQNVTFRCDPISEHNRLYWYRQTLGQGPEFLTYFQNEAQLEKSRLLSDRFSAERPKGSFSTLEIQRTEQGDSAMYLCASSPGGLSYEQYFGPGTRLTVT.

The chain recombines TRBV9 with TRBJ2-7; no reliable D call. CDR1 and CDR2 from the germline V gene are SGDLS and YYNGEE. CDR3 size: 13 residues. Trimming removed 0 bases from V and 2 bases from J, with 6 bases in between. The CDR3 region is CASSVGAAYEQYF. CDR3 DNA: TGTGCCAGCAGCGTAGGAGCAGCCTACGAGCAGTACTTC.

This chain uses TRBV27 with TRBJ1-2; D perhaps matches TRBD1 (6 bases). Germline CDR1 reads MNHEY; CDR2 reads SMNVEV (reference sequence). The CDR3 totals 14 residues. The V end lost 2 bases, the J end lost 6 bases, and 13 bases lay between the germline ends. The CDR3 coding sequence is TGTGCCAGCAGTTTAGGAGTGGGGGGCCATGGCTACACCTTC. Translation gives CASSLGVGGHGYTF.

In this sample, this clone turned up once. The chain couples TRBV5-4 to TRBJ1-6; the D is unclear. The CDR3 is 13 residues long. Germline V gives CDR1 SGHNT, CDR2 YYREEE (reference sequence). V shed 5 bases and J shed 7 bases, with 10 bases lying between them. CDR3 sequence reads: CASRSAVNSPLHF. CDR3 in DNA: TGTGCCAGCAGGTCGGCAGTAAATTCACCCCTCCACTTT.

The V and J genes are TRBV7-9 and TRBJ2-5; D might be TRBD1 or TRBD2, each matching 5 bases. Per the germline V gene, CDR1 is SEHNR and CDR2 is FQNEAQ (reference sequence). V was trimmed by 4 bases and J by 5 bases, leaving 20 bases between them. CDR3 length: 16 residues. The CDR3 nucleotides are TGTGCCAGCAGCTCGACCCGGGACGCTGACGTGGAGACCCAGTACTTC. Its translation: CASSSTRDADVETQYF.

This clone was recorded only once. The CDR3 region has the DNA TGTGCCAGCAGCTTAGAAGTGGGGGGCCCCTACGAGCAGTACTTC. Its translation is CASSLEVGGPYEQYF. The chain is built from TRBV11-3 and TRBJ2-7; D possibly matches TRBD1 or TRBD2 (6 bases each). Germline V gene data show CDR1 as SGHNT and CDR2 as YENEEA. V was clipped by 0 bases and J by 2 bases, with 11 bases between them. This CDR3 spans 15 amino acids. Drawing the rest from reference TRBV11-3 and TRBJ2-7, the complete variable domain is EAGVVQSPRYKIIEKKQPVAFWCNPISGHNTLYWYLQNLGQGPELLIRYENEEAVDDSQLPKDRFSAERLKGVDSTLKIQPAELGDSAVYLCASSLEVGGPYEQYFGPGTRLTVT.

The V gene is TRBV11-2, the J gene TRBJ2-1; D is perhaps TRBD1 (6 bases). The CDR3 extends over 14 amino acids. Trimming removed 5 bases at V and 5 bases at J, with 13 bases between. Germline-derived CDR1 and CDR2 are SGHAT and FQNNGV. The CDR3 DNA follows: TGTGCCAGCAGCCAGGGGATTCGGAACAATGAGCAGTTCTTC. It translates to CASSQGIRNNEQFF.

The rearrangement links TRBV5-1 to TRBJ1-2; TRBD1 agrees at 7 bases. The CDR3 extends over 15 amino acids. Germline lookup yields CDR1 SGHRS and CDR2 YFSETQ. J lost 6 bases, V lost 5 bases, and 13 bases had no gene match. CDR3 coding DNA: TGCGCCAGCAGTCAAACCTCCAGGGGGGAGAATGGCTACACCTTC. It encodes CASSQTSRGENGYTF.

The chain carries TRBV27 and TRBJ2-3; TRBD2 aligns across 12 bases. The CDR3 length is 15 residues. Per the germline V gene, CDR1 is MNHEY and CDR2 is SMNVEV (reference sequence). V trimming: 6 bases; J trimming: 6 bases; junction bases outside the gene matches: 7. Here the CDR3 DNA reads TGTGCCAGCAGCACGACTAGCGGGGGAGGGGATACGCAGTATTTT. Its protein is CASSTTSGGGDTQYF.

This chain connects TRBV4-3 to TRBJ1-2; a possible D gene is TRBD1 (5 bases). V shed 1 base and J shed 4 bases, with 13 bases lying between them. This CDR3 contains 15 residues. Germline values: CDR1 LGHNA, CDR2 YSLEER. The CDR3 nucleotides read TGCGCCAGCAGCCAAGGTAGGGGCGGCGGCTATGGCTACACCTTC. Its translation: CASSQGRGGGYGYTF.

V gene TRBV29-1 combines with J gene TRBJ2-2, with D unclear. This CDR3 contains 14 residues. With 1 base removed from V and 1 base from J, the gap between germline ends came to 7 bases. Germline V gene lookup returns CDR1 SQVTM and CDR2 ANQGSEA. DNA of the CDR3: TGCAGCGTTGAAGGGTTGGGGAACACCGGGGAGCTGTTTTTT. It translates to CSVEGLGNTGELFF.

The CDR3 region is CASSPMTGSYEQYF. In nucleotides, the CDR3 is TGCGCCAGCAGCCCGATGACAGGTTCCTACGAGCAGTACTTC. The chain recombines TRBV5-1 with TRBJ2-7, with D possibly being TRBD1 (6 bases). Germline V gene sequence: CDR1 SGHRS, CDR2 YFSETQ. Trimming removed 4 bases from V and 1 base from J, with 12 bases in between. The CDR3 sequence is 14 residues long. The full variable domain, in which reference TRBV5-1 and TRBJ2-7 provide the parts outside the CDR3, is KAGVTQTPRYLIKTRGQQVTLSCSPISGHRSVSWYQQTPGQGLQFLFEYFSETQRNKGNFPGRFSGRQFSNSRSEMNVSTLELGDSALYLCASSPMTGSYEQYFGPGTRLTVT.

The rearrangement uses TRBV11-3 and TRBJ2-1; TRBD2 agrees at 11 bases. Germline V CDR1 and CDR2: SGHNT, YENEEA. This CDR3 region has 17 residues. Trimming cost V 4 bases and J 8 bases; bases outside gene matches: 13. This CDR3 reads CASSSFPLAGAKHEQFF. CDR3 in DNA: TGTGCCAGCAGCTCCTTTCCACTAGCGGGGGCGAAGCATGAGCAGTTCTTC. The entire variable domain, with the rest obtained from reference TRBV11-3 and TRBJ2-1, is as follows: EAGVVQSPRYKIIEKKQPVAFWCNPISGHNTLYWYLQNLGQGPELLIRYENEEAVDDSQLPKDRFSAERLKGVDSTLKIQPAELGDSAVYLCASSSFPLAGAKHEQFFGPGTRLTVL.